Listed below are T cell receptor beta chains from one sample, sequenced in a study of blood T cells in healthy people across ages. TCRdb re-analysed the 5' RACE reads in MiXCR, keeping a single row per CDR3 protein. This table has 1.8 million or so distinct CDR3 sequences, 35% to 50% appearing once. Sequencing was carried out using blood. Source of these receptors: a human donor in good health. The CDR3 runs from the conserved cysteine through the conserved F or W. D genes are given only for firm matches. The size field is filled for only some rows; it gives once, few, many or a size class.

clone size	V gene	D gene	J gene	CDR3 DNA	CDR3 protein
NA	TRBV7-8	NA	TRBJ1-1	TGTGCCAGCAGCTCAGTGAGGGGACCAAACACTGAAGCTTTCTTT	CASSSVRGPNTEAFF
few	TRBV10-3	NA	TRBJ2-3	TGTGCCATCAGGGGAACCGGGACACGACTTTCAGCAGATACGCAGTATTTT	CAIRGTGTRLSADTQYF
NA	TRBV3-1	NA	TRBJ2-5	TGTGCCAGCAGCGGCAGGGTCGGGGAGACCCAGTACTTC	CASSGRVGETQYF
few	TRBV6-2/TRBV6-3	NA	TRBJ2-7	TGTGCCAGCAGTTACTCAGCGGTGTATGGTTTCGGCGAGCAGTACTTC	CASSYSAVYGFGEQYF
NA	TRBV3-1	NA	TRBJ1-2	TGTGCCAGCAGCCAAGGACTTAATGGCTACACCTTC	CASSQGLNGYTF
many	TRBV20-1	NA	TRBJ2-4	TGCAGTGCTAGAGAACAGGGATACATTCAGTACTTC	CSAREQGYIQYF
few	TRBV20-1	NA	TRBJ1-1	TGCAGTGCTAGGGAATCATGGGACACTGAAGCTTTCTTT	CSARESWDTEAFF
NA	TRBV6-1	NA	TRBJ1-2	TGTGCCAGCAGTGAAGTTACCGAGTATTATGGCTACACCTTC	CASSEVTEYYGYTF
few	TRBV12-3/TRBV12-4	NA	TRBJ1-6	TGTGCCAGCAGTTCCCGGGGTGTAGATTCACCCCTCCACTTT	CASSSRGVDSPLHF
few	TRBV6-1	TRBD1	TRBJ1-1	TGTGCCAGCAGGCCCGGGACAGCAAAAGGTACCACTGAAGCTTTCTTT	CASRPGTAKGTTEAFF
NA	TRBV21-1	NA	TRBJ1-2	TGTGCCAGCAGCGCCCACAGATTCCCTAACTATGGCTACACCTTC	CASSAHRFPNYGYTF
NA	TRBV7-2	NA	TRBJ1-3	TGTGCCAGCAGCTTATCGTTGGCCTCTGGAAACACCATATATTTT	CASSLSLASGNTIYF
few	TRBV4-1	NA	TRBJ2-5	TGCGCCAGCAGCCGAGATCTGGAAGAGACCCAGTACTTC	CASSRDLEETQYF
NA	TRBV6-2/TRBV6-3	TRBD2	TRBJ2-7	TGTGCCAGCAGTACGGTCGGGACTACCTCCTACGAGCAGTACTTC	CASSTVGTTSYEQYF
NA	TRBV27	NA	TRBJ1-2	TGTGCCAGCAGTTTATCAGGGGACAATGGCTACACCTTC	CASSLSGDNGYTF
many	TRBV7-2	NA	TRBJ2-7	TGTGCCAGCAGCTTCCCTCCTTACGAGCAGTACTTC	CASSFPPYEQYF
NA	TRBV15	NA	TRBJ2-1	TGTGCCACCAGCGCGCTCCGGGAATACAATGAGCAGTTCTTC	CATSALREYNEQFF
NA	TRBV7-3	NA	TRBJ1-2	TGTGCCAGCAGCCTTGCCGGGGGGGGAGGCCATGGCTACACCTTC	CASSLAGGGGHGYTF
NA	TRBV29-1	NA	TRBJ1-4	TGCAGCGTTGAAGGAGAGGGGAAGAGACCGTTTTTT	CSVEGEGKRPFF
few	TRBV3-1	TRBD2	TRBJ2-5	TGTGCCAGCATAGGCCATTGGGAGGGGACCCAGTACTTC	CASIGHWEGTQYF
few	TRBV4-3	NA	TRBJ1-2	TGCGCCAGCAGCCAAGGGCTGGGGGCAGGCGTAGGGGGTGGCTACACCTTC	CASSQGLGAGVGGGYTF
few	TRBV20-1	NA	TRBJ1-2	TGCAGTGCTAGAGTCGTGACCGGCTACACCTTC	CSARVVTGYTF
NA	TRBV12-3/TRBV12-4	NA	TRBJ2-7	TGTGCCAGCAGTTGGGGCCCTAGTTTTATCTACAATGAGCAGTACTTC	CASSWGPSFIYNEQYF
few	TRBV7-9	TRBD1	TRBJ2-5	TGTGCCAGCAGCGCACAGGGGTGGGAGACCCAGTACTTC	CASSAQGWETQYF
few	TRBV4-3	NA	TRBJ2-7	TGCGCCAGCAGCCAAGAAATCGAGATCAGCGGCGAGCAGTACTTC	CASSQEIEISGEQYF
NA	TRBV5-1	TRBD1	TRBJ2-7	TGCGCCAGCAGCCATGGTCCGGGACAGTTCTACGAGCAGTACTTC	CASSHGPGQFYEQYF